Listed below are T cell receptor beta chains from one sample, sequenced in a study of PD-1 blockade in classical Hodgkin lymphoma. Sequencing was performed with immunoSEQ multiplex PCR; in TCRdb, only in-frame clones are kept and a portion is missing. The sample lists approximately 100,000 clones, 83% seen once, with about 15% in the top ten. The sequencing here drew on peripheral blood mononuclear cells (PBMCs), taken before the fourth cycle of nivolumab. These receptors were obtained from a human donor with classical Hodgkin lymphoma. Each CDR3 is given without its conserved first and last residue. Each record gives: CDR3 length, V gene, J gene, CDR3 protein.

>11|TRBV28|TRBJ2-3
ASNPPSTDTQY
>11|TRBV19|TRBJ1-1
ASSIRGPTEAF
>14|TRBV4-2|TRBJ1-1
ASSQPDRGIGTEAF
>14|TRBV18|TRBJ2-4
ASSPSGELAKNIQY
>15|TRBV4-1|TRBJ2-1
ASSQVRGDRGNNEQF
>14|TRBV9|TRBJ2-1
ASSVGSQPSYNEQF
>11|TRBV19|TRBJ1-1
ASGKDTNTEAF
>13|TRBV10-2|TRBJ2-7
ASSETGTGIYEQY
>11|TRBV16|TRBJ1-1
ASSQYQGSGAF
>12|TRBV6-6|TRBJ1-4
ASIGGLSNEKLF
>12|TRBV5-1|TRBJ2-5
ASSPGSTQETQY
>12|TRBV5-1|TRBJ1-3
ASSLEAAGNTIY
>11|TRBV5-4|TRBJ1-5
ASSEQPGQPQH
>13|TRBV14|TRBJ1-1
ASSQEGTANTEAF
>14|TRBV28|TRBJ2-7
ASSSLQPSPGGEQY
>11|TRBV2|TRBJ2-1
ASSEARNNEQF
>13|TRBV29-1|TRBJ2-7
SGLNVAGGSYEQY
>12|TRBV7-9|-
ASSPSQGADEQY
>13|TRBV27|TRBJ2-1
ARRLADSSYNEQF
>13|TRBV6-5|TRBJ2-2
ASSYSTGLAGELF
>12|TRBV10-3|TRBJ2-7
AISESTGPGEQY
>12|TRBV18|TRBJ2-7
ASSTSGRALEQY
>11|TRBV7-9|TRBJ1-3
ASSEGLGNTIY
>12|TRBV30|TRBJ1-2
AWSFGTNNYGYT
>13|TRBV21-1|TRBJ1-2
ASSKRSARESGYT
>13|TRBV7-2|TRBJ2-3
ASSLLAPSTDTQY
>12|TRBV5-1|TRBJ2-3
ASSGTASTDTQY
>11|TRBV19|TRBJ1-2
ASSGGTTYGYT
>13|TRBV5-1|TRBJ1-2
ASRPGQGARYGYT
>10|TRBV4-1|TRBJ2-2
ASSRAAGELF
>13|TRBV10-3|TRBJ1-2
AISGEQTRMEGYT
>13|TRBV6-1|TRBJ2-1
ASSDSGRGYNEQF
>12|TRBV5-1|TRBJ1-4
ASSLGQGDEKLF
>14|TRBV5-4|TRBJ2-5
ASSPQTSGRGETQY
>12|TRBV18|TRBJ2-7
ASSQTDTRSEQY
>14|TRBV10-2|TRBJ2-5
ASSDLVRLNQETQY
>11|TRBV5-6|TRBJ2-2
ASSLFESGELF
>11|TRBV10-3|TRBJ2-5
AIKATAESGQY
>11|TRBV6-5|TRBJ2-5
AYPQGPRETQY
>14|TRBV7-9|TRBJ2-7
ASSLSLWTGPGEQY
>16|TRBV7-9|TRBJ2-7
ASSPASGLNVWGYEQY
>10|TRBV2|TRBJ2-7
ASRQGPYEQY
>11|TRBV7-3|TRBJ2-5
ASSARATETQY
>11|TRBV7-6|TRBJ2-7
ASSFGVGDEQY
>14|TRBV7-2|TRBJ1-3
ASSLTSAGAGNTIY
>13|TRBV5-6|TRBJ1-5
ASSPGLQTGQPQH
>15|TRBV5-1|TRBJ2-6
ASSLRGTGAGANVLT
>13|TRBV6-5|TRBJ2-2
ASRPPGRDNGELF
>12|TRBV11-3|TRBJ2-2
ASSLRSGSGELF
>10|TRBV19|TRBJ1-1
ASSIGNTEAF
>16|TRBV7-3|TRBJ2-3
ASSLNGRSKVATDTQY
>12|TRBV5-1|TRBJ2-2
ASSVGESDGELF
>16|TRBV5-4|TRBJ2-2
ASSKGLAGPGDTGELF
>12|TRBV27|TRBJ1-2
ASRPTRTHYGYT
>13|TRBV7-2|TRBJ2-3
ASSLSRESTDTQY